Below are 2 T cell receptor beta chains sequenced from a single sample in a study of naive CD8 T cells in extremely preterm neonates. The protocol was immunoSEQ multiplex PCR, while the TCRdb copy is restricted to in-frame clones and leaves out a portion. The sample shows around 5,900 clones, approximately 97% of them seen only once. Sequences were obtained from naive CD8+ T cells from blood. The source is a human donor in good health.

This chain connects TRBV7-9 to TRBJ2-2, with D unclear. CDR1 is SEHNR, CDR2 FQNEAQ, per germline (reference sequence). With 1 base removed from V and 6 bases from J, the gap between germline ends came to 9 bases. This CDR3 has 14 residues. CDR3 nucleotides: TGTGCCAGCAGCTTAGGCCGAGCCGCCGGGGAGCTGTTTTTT. Protein: CASSLGRAAGELFF.

V usage is TRBV5-6 and J usage is TRBJ2-2; D ambiguous. CDR1 is SGHDT and CDR2 is YYEEEE in the germline V gene. The CDR3 covers 11 residues. Trimming removed 4 bases at V and 6 bases at J, with 4 bases between. In DNA, the CDR3 is TGTGCCAGCAGCAACTCCGGGGAGCTGTTTTTT. This codes for CASSNSGELFF.